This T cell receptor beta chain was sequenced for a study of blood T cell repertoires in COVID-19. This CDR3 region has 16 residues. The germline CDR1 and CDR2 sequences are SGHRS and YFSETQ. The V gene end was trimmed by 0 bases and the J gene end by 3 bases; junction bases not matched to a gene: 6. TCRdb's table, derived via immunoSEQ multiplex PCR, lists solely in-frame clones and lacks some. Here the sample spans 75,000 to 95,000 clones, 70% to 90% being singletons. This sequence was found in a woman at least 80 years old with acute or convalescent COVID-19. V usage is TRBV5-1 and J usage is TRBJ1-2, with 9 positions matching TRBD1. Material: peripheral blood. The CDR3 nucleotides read TGCGCCAGCAGCTTGGGCCCACAGGGGGCTGACTATGGCTACACCTTC. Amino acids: CASSLGPQGADYGYTF.